This T cell receptor (beta chain) was recovered during a study of blood T cell repertoires in COVID-19. The overall study: Material from acute and convalescent COVID-19 was sourced from the United States, Italy and Spain. In each case, the material was cDNA or gDNA derived from T cells, B-cell-depleted T cells, or PBMCs.

In the authors' methods: From reference gene primer amplification, estimates of nucleated cell counts were derived. Here immunoSEQ multiplex PCR was the method, and the copy in TCRdb shows in-frame clones only, minus some. V and J calls and clone size are those listed in that table; D and trimming were worked out from the DNA. The sample lists about 110,000 clones; about 85% were seen once. Germline V gene sequence: CDR1 GTSNPN, CDR2 SVGIG (reference sequence). The J segment lost 5 bases and the V segment lost 2 bases, leaving 6 bases of the junction unmatched. This CDR3 has 14 amino acids. The specimen sequenced was peripheral blood. The chain recombines TRBV30 with TRBJ1-5; 7 nucleotides align to TRBD1. The clonotype comes from a woman in her 70s with acute or convalescent COVID-19. CDR3 nucleotide sequence: TGTGCCTGGAGTTCCGACAGGGTGGATCAGCCCCAGCATTTT. It encodes CAWSSDRVDQPQHF.